This paragraph reports one TCR beta chain. Other nucleotide sequences in the sample specify the same CDR3. The sample belongs to a study of blood T cell repertoires in COVID-19. The wider study: COVID-19 samples from acute and convalescent phases originated in the United States, Italy and Spain. Nucleic acid was either cDNA or gDNA, and it came from T cells, B-cell-depleted T cells, or PBMCs.

This CDR3 region has 15 residues. Per the germline V gene, CDR1 is SGDLS and CDR2 is YYNGEE. The junction had 5 bases not matched to a gene; V was cut back by 2 bases and J by 2 bases. Per the original data handling: Quantification of nucleated cells was approximated via reference gene primer amplification. Profiled with immunoSEQ multiplex PCR; TCRdb holds only in-frame clones, not every one. V and J calls and clone size are given by that table; D and trimming were obtained from the DNA. The sample consists of more than 65,000 clones, about 90% of them appearing once. This TCR derives from a human donor in a cohort sampled during active COVID-19. The chain uses TRBV9 and TRBJ1-1; 8 nucleotides line up with TRBD1. Sequencing used peripheral blood. The CDR3 protein is CASSVGTGLNTEAFF. The CDR3 region has the DNA TGTGCCAGCAGCGTCGGGACAGGACTAAACACTGAAGCTTTCTTT.